This TCR beta chain was identified in a study of blood T cell repertoires in COVID-19. Overall study: Sources were T cells, B-cell-depleted T cells, or PBMCs; the material itself was cDNA or gDNA.

Methods used by the authors: Estimated nucleated cell counts came from reference gene primer amplification. Only in-frame clones appear in the TCRdb table, and some are missing; sequencing was by immunoSEQ multiplex PCR. V and J calls and clone size are copied from that table; D and trimming were computed from the DNA. This sample yields tens of thousands of clones, of which around 70% are seen a single time; about 10% belongs to the top ten. Per germline, CDR1 SGHRS and CDR2 YFSETQ. The CDR3 contains 14 residues. Trimming cost V 6 bases and J 5 bases, with 14 bases left between them. The specimen sequenced was peripheral blood. The rearrangement joins TRBV5-1 to TRBJ2-2; possibly TRBD2 for D (6 bases). The TCR comes from a man aged 65 to 85 with COVID-19, enrolled during active disease. In DNA, the CDR3 is TGCGCCAGCACGGGACTCTCTGGGACCGGGGAGCTGTTTTTT. Its translation is CASTGLSGTGELFF.